This TCR beta chain comes out of a study of cytotoxic CD8 clonotypes in ibrutinib-treated CLL. The assay was immunoSEQ multiplex PCR, and TCRdb's table has in-frame clones only and misses some. The table has under 150,000 clones, 70% to 90% seen once. V shed 8 bases, J shed 0 bases, and the junction held 8 bases outside the gene matches. This CDR3 is built from 15 residues. Germline lookup yields CDR1 SNHLY and CDR2 FYNNEI. The chain employs TRBV2 and TRBJ2-3; 7 bases are shared with TRBD2. Material: PBMCs, obtained after 36 months of ibrutinib treatment. The TCR comes from a human donor with chronic lymphocytic leukemia. The CDR3 is CASVNRGVSTDTQYF. For the CDR3, the DNA is TGTGCCAGCGTGAACCGGGGGGTCAGCACAGATACGCAGTATTTT.